The entry that follows covers one TCR beta chain sequence. Its target is not known. The study ran its PCR with 60 Vbeta and 13 Jbeta primers. The assay was immunoSEQ multiplex PCR, and TCRdb's table has in-frame clones only and misses some. The data show 150,000 to 200,000 clones, with 60% to 85% seen just once and roughly 1.1% held by the top ten. The sample originates from a study of cytomegalovirus exposure and HLA in healthy donors. Study as a whole: In terms of ancestry, the Caucasian-associated cluster contained roughly 81% of the approximately 400 genotyped donors. Notes on the study in general: The listing of some 170 TCR beta chains classed them as cytomegalovirus-associated. The classifier reportedly diagnosed cytomegalovirus status with high sensitivity and specificity.

V was clipped by 1 base and J by 6 bases, with 9 bases between them. Germline CDR1 reads SGHNT; CDR2 reads YENEEA. This CDR3 contains 13 residues. Sequenced sample: PBMCs. The chain combines TRBV11-3 with TRBJ1-2; the D is unclear. The clonotype was recovered from a woman aged 40 to 49 in good health and CMV-seronegative. CDR3 sequence (DNA): TGTGCCAGCAGCTTAGCCTTTTTAGATGGCTACACCTTC. It yields the protein CASSLAFLDGYTF.